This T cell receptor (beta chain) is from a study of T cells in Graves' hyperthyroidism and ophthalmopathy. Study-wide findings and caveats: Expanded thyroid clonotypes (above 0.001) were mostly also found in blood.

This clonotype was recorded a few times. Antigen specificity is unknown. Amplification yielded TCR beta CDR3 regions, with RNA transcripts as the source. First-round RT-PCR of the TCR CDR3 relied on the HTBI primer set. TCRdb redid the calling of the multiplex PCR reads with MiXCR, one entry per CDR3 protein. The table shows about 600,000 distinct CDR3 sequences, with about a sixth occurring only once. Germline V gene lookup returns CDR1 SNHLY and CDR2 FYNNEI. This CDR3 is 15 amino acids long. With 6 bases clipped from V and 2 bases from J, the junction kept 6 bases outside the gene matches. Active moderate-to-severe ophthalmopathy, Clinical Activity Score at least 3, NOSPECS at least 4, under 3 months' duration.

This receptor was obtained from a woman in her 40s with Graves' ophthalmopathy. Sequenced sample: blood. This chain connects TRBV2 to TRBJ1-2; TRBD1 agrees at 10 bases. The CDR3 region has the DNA TGTGCCAGCAGCCCAGACAGGGGGCCAAACTATGGCTACACCTTC. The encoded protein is CASSPDRGPNYGYTF.